Each of the 7 T cell receptor beta chains below was sequenced from the same sample in a study of blood T cells in healthy people across ages. For the second PCR, which ran for about 6 to 11 cycles, a sample-barcoded 5' primer and a J-beta primer mix were used. TCRdb fed the 5' RACE reads into MiXCR, producing one record per CDR3 protein. This table has roughly 680,000 distinct CDR3 sequences, around 45% appearing once. The sample was blood. The receptors shown here come from a woman in her sixties in good health.

V is TRBV11-2 and J is TRBJ2-1, with D uncertain. V dropped 1 base and J dropped 7 bases, with 8 bases sitting between them. CDR3 length: 13 amino acids. Germline V gene sequence: CDR1 SGHAT, CDR2 FQNNGV. Here the CDR3 reads CASSLVFGNEQFF. The CDR3 DNA follows: TGTGCCAGCAGCTTAGTTTTTGGGAATGAGCAGTTCTTC.

This clonotype was seen a few times. This sequence joins TRBV7-9 and TRBJ1-1; D call uncertain. The CDR3 consists of 13 residues. V lost 1 base, J lost 8 bases, and 11 bases lay in between. Germline loops: CDR1 SEHNR, CDR2 FQNEAQ (reference sequence). The chain's CDR3 is CASSLEGGSEAFF. CDR3 sequence (DNA): TGTGCCAGCAGCTTAGAGGGCGGGTCAGAAGCTTTCTTT.

Only a few counts were recorded for this clonotype. This chain connects TRBV9 to TRBJ2-1, with 15 bases matching TRBD2. The CDR3 is made up of 20 amino acids. Trimming cost V 0 bases and J 3 bases; bases outside gene matches: 10. Germline CDR1 SGDLS, CDR2 YYNGEE. The chain's CDR3 is CASSVAGGGLAGGGYNEQFF. In DNA, the CDR3 is TGTGCCAGCAGCGTAGCCGGGGGGGGACTAGCGGGAGGAGGCTACAATGAGCAGTTCTTC. Drawing the rest from reference TRBV9 and TRBJ2-1, the complete variable domain is DSGVTQTPKHLITATGQRVTLRCSPRSGDLSVYWYQQSLDQGLQFLIQYYNGEERAKGNILERFSAQQFPDLHSELNLSSLELGDSALYFCASSVAGGGLAGGGYNEQFFGPGTRLTVL.

This clonotype has at least ten counts. The CDR3 loop is CASSDALRDTQYF. CDR3 sequence (DNA): TGTGCCAGCAGTGATGCACTACGAGATACGCAGTATTTT. V usage is TRBV2 and J usage is TRBJ2-3, with unresolved D. The germline V and J ends were trimmed by 3 bases and 5 bases, with 9 bases remaining between them. The germline gives CDR1 SNHLY, CDR2 FYNNEI. The CDR3 totals 13 residues.

This chain joins TRBV20-1 and TRBJ2-3, with 12 bases that match TRBD2. V lost 0 bases and J lost 3; bases outside the gene matches: 7. Germline V gives CDR1 DFQATT, CDR2 SNEGSKA (reference sequence). The CDR3 totals 17 residues. CDR3: CSARDPQTSGSTDTQYF. As DNA, the CDR3 is TGCAGTGCTAGAGATCCCCAGACTAGCGGGAGTACAGATACGCAGTATTTT.

V is TRBV7-3 and J is TRBJ2-1; TRBD2 might be the D (5 bases). CDR3 length: 13 residues. CDR1 SGHTA and CDR2 FQGTGA come from the germline V gene. Trimming shortened V by 7 bases and J by 5 bases, and 12 bases separated the two germline ends. CDR3 in amino acids: CASNFSGHNEQFF. Here the CDR3 DNA reads TGTGCCAGCAACTTCAGCGGCCACAATGAGCAGTTCTTC.

This clonotype was seen a handful of times. The V gene is TRBV6-6, the J gene TRBJ2-3; TRBD2 matches 14 bases. Per the germline V gene, CDR1 is MNHNY and CDR2 is SVGAGI (reference sequence). The CDR3 has 15 residues. The junction had 2 bases not matched to a gene; V was cut back by 5 bases and J by 4 bases. The CDR3 spells CASSPTSGRADTQYF. DNA for the CDR3: TGTGCCAGCAGTCCGACTAGCGGGAGGGCAGATACGCAGTATTTT.